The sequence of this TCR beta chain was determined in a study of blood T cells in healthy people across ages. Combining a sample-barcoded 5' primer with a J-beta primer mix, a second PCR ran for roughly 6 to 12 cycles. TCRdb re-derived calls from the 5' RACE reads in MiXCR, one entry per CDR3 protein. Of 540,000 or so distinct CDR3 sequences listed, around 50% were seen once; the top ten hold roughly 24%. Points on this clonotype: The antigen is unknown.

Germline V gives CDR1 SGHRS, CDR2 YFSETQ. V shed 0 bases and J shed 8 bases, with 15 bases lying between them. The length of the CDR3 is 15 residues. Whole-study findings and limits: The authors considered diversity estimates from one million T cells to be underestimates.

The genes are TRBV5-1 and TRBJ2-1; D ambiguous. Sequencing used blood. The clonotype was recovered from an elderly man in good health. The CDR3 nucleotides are TGCGCCAGCAGCTTGGCCCCTAGAGGCGTGGATGAGCAGTTCTTC. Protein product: CASSLAPRGVDEQFF. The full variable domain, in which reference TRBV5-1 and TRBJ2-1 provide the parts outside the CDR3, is KAGVTQTPRYLIKTRGQQVTLSCSPISGHRSVSWYQQTPGQGLQFLFEYFSETQRNKGNFPGRFSGRQFSNSRSEMNVSTLELGDSALYLCASSLAPRGVDEQFFGPGTRLTVL.